This T cell receptor (beta chain) was observed in a study of post-analysis software for immune sequencing data. In the study overall: Relapsing-remitting, secondary progressive and progressive-relapsing forms of multiple sclerosis all featured among disease courses.

Findings of the study overall: Patients used a handful of TRBV segments, including TRBV5-6, TRBV5-1 and TRBV20-1, more often than controls. Strong co-clustering by F measure was evident for samples that had been prepared in the same batch. Controls had significantly higher normalized Chao1 diversity than multiple sclerosis patients.

The TCR beta cDNA libraries contained unique molecular identifiers. The T cell input of about 1 to 10 million gave hundreds of thousands of cDNA molecules. TCRdb analysed the PCR reads with MiXCR anew, one entry per CDR3 protein. This table holds about 770,000 distinct CDR3 sequences, approximately 44% found once. Trimming took off 5 bases at V and 4 bases at J, with 16 bases between the two ends. CDR1 is SGHRS, CDR2 YFSETQ, per germline. The CDR3 runs to 15 residues. About this clonotype itself: Antigen unknown.

Sample: blood. V is TRBV5-1 and J is TRBJ2-1, with D possibly TRBD2 on 6 matching bases. This sequence originates from a girl aged 5-17 years with multiple sclerosis. CDR3 DNA: TGCGCCAGCAGGGAGGACGGGGGAATTTACAATGAGCAGTTCTTC. Translation gives CASREDGGIYNEQFF.